The clone carrying this T cell receptor beta chain showed up just a few times. Antigen: not known. Germline and genes here are mouse. The read terminates 4 residues ahead of where the CDR3 ends, so the germline J gene completes it. Described time point: mouse skin 6 weeks after grafting, around onset of hair loss. Following RNA extraction, reverse transcription yielded cDNA that acted as the sequencing template. Sequenced by immunoSEQ multiplex PCR; TCRdb stores in-frame clones only, minus some. The sample contains some 6,000 clones, none of them singletons. These data come from a study of CD8+ T cells in alopecia areata. Germline V gives CDR1 NSHNY, CDR2 SYGAGN. V shed 3 bases, J shed 0 bases, and the junction held 3 bases outside the gene matches. The CDR3 consists of 16 residues. Study-level findings and limits: It was less clear whether patients shared TCRs than it was in mice, possibly because of HLA.

This receptor was identified in a C3H/HeJ mouse with alopecia areata. MHC haplotype here: H2-k. The sample here was skin, taken at week 6. The chain recombines TRBV13-1 with TRBJ2-4; 11 bases match TRBD2. The CDR3 region is CASSGGLGASQNTLYF. The DNA read from the CDR3 is TGTGCCAGCAGTGGGGGACTGGGGGCTAGTCAAAAC.